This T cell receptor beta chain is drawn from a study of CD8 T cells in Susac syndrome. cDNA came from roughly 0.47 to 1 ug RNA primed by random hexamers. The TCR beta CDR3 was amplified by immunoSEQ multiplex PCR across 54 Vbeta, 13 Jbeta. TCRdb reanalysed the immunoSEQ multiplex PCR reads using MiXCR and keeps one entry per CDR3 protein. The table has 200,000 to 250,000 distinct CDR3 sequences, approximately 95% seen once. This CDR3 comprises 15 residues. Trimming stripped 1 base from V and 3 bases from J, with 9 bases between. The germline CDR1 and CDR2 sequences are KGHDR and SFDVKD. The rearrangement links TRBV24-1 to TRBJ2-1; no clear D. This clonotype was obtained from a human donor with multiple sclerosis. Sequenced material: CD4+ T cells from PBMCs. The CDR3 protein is CATSDLGQIYNEQFF. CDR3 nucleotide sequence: TGTGCCACCAGTGATTTAGGGCAAATCTACAATGAGCAGTTCTTC.